This T cell receptor (beta chain) was profiled in a study of cytomegalovirus exposure and HLA in healthy donors. Across the whole study: Earlier, 90 million to 140 million unique TCR beta sequences were recovered from approximately 200 million T cells by an analysis. Study observations and caveats: Indistinguishable V segments such as TRBV6-2 and TRBV6-3 were excluded.

The study ran its PCR with 60 Vbeta and 13 Jbeta primers. As handled by the study authors: Per a later analysis, the number of unique TCR beta chains was approximately 80 million, of which about 10 million were shared. The assay was immunoSEQ multiplex PCR, and TCRdb's table has in-frame clones only and misses some. D and trimming come from the DNA, and the V and J calls and clone size come from that table. This sample has 70,000 or so clones, with 74% found just once. Only a few counts were recorded for this clone. Its antigen is not known. The CDR3 spans 14 residues. Germline-derived CDR1 and CDR2 are SGHDT and YYEEEE. With 4 bases removed from V and 3 bases from J, the gap between germline ends came to 11 bases.

The chain combines TRBV5-6 with TRBJ1-3; TRBD1 is a possible D gene (6 bases). The sample taken for sequencing was PBMCs. The receptor was derived from a woman in her sixties in good health and CMV-seropositive. The CDR3 here is CASSPDRIGNTIYF. CDR3 nucleotide sequence: TGTGCCAGCAGCCCGGACAGAATTGGAAACACCATATATTTT.